Listed here are 19 T cell receptor beta chains from one sample, sequenced in a study of human thymus T cells. During corrective heart surgery, resections were taken, and the thymus tissue came from them. Some clones are missing from TCRdb's copy, which holds only in-frame ones; the method was immunoSEQ multiplex PCR. The sample holds some 78,000 clones, 96% seen once. The sample comprised thymus tissue. The receptor source for this set is a boy under two years old with a congenital heart defect but otherwise immunologically healthy.

V usage is TRBV28 and J usage is TRBJ1-1; no firm D call. CDR1 is MDHEN, CDR2 SYDVKM, per germline. The ends were cut back, 6 bases at V and 1 base at J, with 18 bases in the middle. CDR3 length equals 16 residues. CDR3 loop: CASRKVTGLKNTEAFF. The CDR3 DNA is TGTGCCAGCAGAAAGGTCACGGGCCTTAAGAACACTGAAGCTTTCTTT.

This rearrangement joins TRBV7-4 to TRBJ1-4; D possibly corresponds to TRBD1 (5 bases). With 6 bases removed from V and 8 bases from J, the gap between germline ends came to 16 bases. The CDR3 loop spans 14 amino acids. Germline CDR1 is SGHVT and CDR2 is SQSDAQ. CDR3 protein: CASRAGTAYEKLFF. The CDR3 region has the DNA TGTGCCAGCAGGGCCGGGACCGCCTACGAAAAACTGTTTTTT.

The chain carries TRBV15 and TRBJ2-7, with 9 positions matching TRBD2. The CDR3 is 20 residues long. CDR1 and CDR2 from the germline V gene are LNHNV and YYDKDF (reference sequence). Unmatched junction bases numbered 18, after V lost 3 bases and J lost 0 bases. DNA of the CDR3: TGTGCCACCAGCAGGGCCACCTCTCCCCGACTAGCGGCCTTCTCCTACGAGCAGTACTTC. Its translation is CATSRATSPRLAAFSYEQYF.

The rearrangement links TRBV28 to TRBJ2-3, with 12 bases matching TRBD1. CDR1 is MDHEN and CDR2 is SYDVKM in the germline V gene. This CDR3 has 18 residues. V was clipped by 4 bases and J by 8 bases; unmatched bases: 16. CDR3 loop: CASSSLGVGTGGTGTQYF. DNA for the CDR3: TGTGCCAGCAGTTCGTTAGGGGTCGGGACAGGGGGCACCGGTACGCAGTATTTT.

The chain uses TRBV6-5 and TRBJ2-7, with TRBD2 identical over 8 bases. Germline values: CDR1 MNHEY, CDR2 SVGAGI. V trimming: 6 bases; J trimming: 4 bases; junction bases outside the gene matches: 11. The CDR3 spans 15 residues. CDR3 in DNA: TGTGCCAGCAGGGGGCGACTAGCGACCTGTTACGAGCAGTACTTC. Its protein is CASRGRLATCYEQYF.

The genes are TRBV5-6 and TRBJ1-4; D gene uncertain. The CDR3 covers 14 residues. The germline V and J ends were trimmed by 3 bases and 4 bases, with 10 bases remaining between them. The germline V gene has CDR1 SGHDT and CDR2 YYEEEE. The DNA for the CDR3 is TGTGCCAGCAGCTCCCTTATCTATAATGAAAAACTGTTTTTT. It codes for CASSSLIYNEKLFF.

This chain connects TRBV4-2 to TRBJ1-1; D may be TRBD1 (5 bases). Trimming shortened V by 4 bases and J by 4 bases, and 13 bases separated the two germline ends. Germline V gene lookup returns CDR1 LGHNA and CDR2 YNFKEQ. This CDR3 is 14 amino acids long. The CDR3, as DNA: TGTGCCAGCAGCCCGAAGCGGGGGATCACTGAAGCTTTCTTT. It encodes CASSPKRGITEAFF.

Here the CDR3 reads CASSPPGNNEQFF. CDR3 nucleotides: TGCGCCAGCAGCCCTCCCGGCAACAATGAGCAGTTCTTC. This chain connects TRBV4-1 to TRBJ2-1; D is ambiguous. Trimming shortened V by 4 bases and J by 5 bases, and 9 bases separated the two germline ends. The CDR3 length is 13 residues. Germline assignment: CDR1 MGHRA and CDR2 YSYEKL.

This chain links TRBV6-5 with TRBJ2-1; 10 positions agree with TRBD2. Looked up from germline, CDR1 is MNHEY and CDR2 is SVGAGI. The length of the CDR3 is 15 residues. With 5 bases clipped from V and 2 bases from J, the junction kept 3 bases outside the gene matches. Here the CDR3 reads CASSRLAGAYNEQFF. CDR3 DNA: TGTGCCAGCAGTCGGCTAGCGGGGGCCTACAATGAGCAGTTCTTC.

The chain has TRBV5-4 and TRBJ2-3; TRBD2 aligns across 11 bases. The length of the CDR3 is 19 residues. Trimming cost V 4 bases and J 5 bases; bases outside gene matches: 18. Germline assignment: CDR1 SGHNT and CDR2 YYREEE (reference sequence). The CDR3 region is CASSPMVVAGGNLVDTQYF. In nucleotides, the CDR3 is TGTGCCAGCAGCCCCATGGTAGTAGCGGGAGGGAACTTGGTAGATACGCAGTATTTT.

The V and J genes are TRBV6-1 and TRBJ2-7, with 9 bases lining up with TRBD2. With 1 base clipped from V and 0 bases from J, the junction kept 7 bases outside the gene matches. The CDR3 is 17 amino acids. Germline V gives CDR1 MNHNS, CDR2 SASEGT. In nucleotides, the CDR3 is TGTGCCAGCAGTGAAGAAGCTAGCGGGAACTTCTCCTACGAGCAGTACTTC. It specifies CASSEEASGNFSYEQYF.

V and J are TRBV4-1 and TRBJ2-1; D perhaps matches TRBD2 (5 bases). This CDR3 is 16 amino acids long. The germline gives CDR1 MGHRA, CDR2 YSYEKL. Trimming cost V 3 bases and J 8 bases, with 20 bases left between them. CDR3 nucleotides: TGCGCCAGCAGCCAGGCCTTCCTCGGGAATAGGGATGAGCAGTTCTTC. The encoded protein is CASSQAFLGNRDEQFF.

V is TRBV6-5 and J is TRBJ1-5; D perhaps matches TRBD1 (6 bases). The V gene's germline CDR1 is MNHEY and CDR2 SVGAGI. Trimming stripped 5 bases from V and 4 bases from J, with 12 bases between. The CDR3 loop spans 14 amino acids. CDR3 DNA sequence: TGTGCCAGCAGTAACGGACAGCAGAATCAGCCCCAGCATTTT. Protein sequence: CASSNGQQNQPQHF.

This sequence joins TRBV5-1 and TRBJ2-3; weak D call: TRBD1 (6 bases). CDR1 and CDR2 from the germline V gene are SGHRS and YFSETQ. The CDR3 contains 17 residues. Trimming pared 0 bases from V and 6 bases from J, leaving 20 bases between. CDR3 residues: CASSLEGGKIPGDTQYF. For the CDR3, the DNA is TGCGCCAGCAGCTTGGAAGGGGGAAAGATCCCCGGGGATACGCAGTATTTT.

The chain carries TRBV7-2 and TRBJ2-1; D is tentatively TRBD1 or TRBD2 (5 bases each). The CDR3 sequence is 15 residues long. From germline, CDR1 is SGHTA and CDR2 FQGNSA. V shed 0 bases and J shed 7 bases, with 13 bases lying between them. This chain's CDR3 is CASSLAYGRENEQFF. The DNA for the CDR3 is TGTGCCAGCAGCTTAGCCTATGGCAGGGAGAATGAGCAGTTCTTC.

The chain couples TRBV27 to TRBJ1-5, with D perhaps matching TRBD1 (6 bases). V lost 2 bases and J 4 bases, leaving 12 bases between the germline ends. In germline, CDR1 is MNHEY, CDR2 SMNVEV (reference sequence). This CDR3 spans 15 amino acids. The CDR3 loop reads CASSLTDQGNQPQHF. CDR3 coding DNA: TGTGCCAGCAGTTTAACAGATCAGGGGAATCAGCCCCAGCATTTT.

Here the CDR3 DNA reads TGTGCCAGCAGCCCTAGGGTACACTCCTACAATGAGCAGTTCTTC. This gives the protein CASSPRVHSYNEQFF. The chain is built from TRBV14 and TRBJ2-1, with no clear D. The CDR3 spans 15 residues. The V and J ends lost 4 bases and 0 bases respectively, with 10 bases between them. Germline CDR1 SGHDN, CDR2 FVKESK.

The V and J genes are TRBV5-1 and TRBJ2-7; possibly TRBD1 for D (5 bases). The ends were cut back, 0 bases at V and 3 bases at J, with 16 bases in the middle. From germline, CDR1 is SGHRS and CDR2 YFSETQ. This CDR3 contains 16 residues. The CDR3 spells CASSLGALDIDYEQYF. The CDR3 DNA reads as TGCGCCAGCAGCTTGGGGGCCCTGGACATAGACTACGAGCAGTACTTC.

The chain employs TRBV27 and TRBJ2-5, with TRBD2 identical over 7 bases. CDR1 and CDR2 (germline): MNHEY, SMNVEV (reference sequence). J was trimmed by 2 bases and V by 4 bases; bases with no gene match: 19. The CDR3 sequence is 19 residues long. DNA for the CDR3: TGTGCCAGCAGTTGGGGCCGGGGCGCTAGCGGACGACCACAAGAGACCCAGTACTTC. Encoded protein: CASSWGRGASGRPQETQYF.